This T cell receptor (beta chain) is from a study of multiple sclerosis patients with progressive multifocal leukoencephalopathy. Germline V CDR1 and CDR2: SGHTA, FQGNSA. The V segment lost 1 base and the J segment 1 base; nucleotides outside the gene matches: 1. This CDR3 is built from 16 residues. Generated by immunoSEQ multiplex PCR, the TCRdb table keeps only in-frame clones and is missing some. Of 25,000 to 35,000 clones listed, roughly 89% are singletons. The sample's time point: around six months of natalizumab therapy. Prior interferon beta treatment was universal, and the PML patients were all female. Study-wide findings and caveats: Before and during natalizumab, the clones expanded at PML already existed.

Comment on this clone: The antigen is not known.

The sequences come from PBMCs, collected from a patient treated with natalizumab. This receptor was taken from a human donor with multiple sclerosis. The V call is TRBV7-2, the J call TRBJ2-6; 7 nucleotides align to TRBD1. The CDR3 DNA reads as TGTGCCAGCAGCTTAGACAGGGGTTCTGGGGCCAACGTCCTGACTTTC. This codes for CASSLDRGSGANVLTF.